The 2 T cell receptor beta chains below come from one sample, sequenced in a study of shared clonotypes between healthy human individuals. Produced via immunoSEQ multiplex PCR; TCRdb's table is partial and in-frame only. The sample lists hundreds of thousands of clones; 74% were seen once. The specimen was memory CD4+ T cells sorted from blood. Subset reported: CD45RA-negative fraction. These TCRs come from a woman in her twenties or thirties in good health.

The genes are TRBV19 and TRBJ2-1; 9 bases are a match to TRBD2. CDR1 is LNHDA and CDR2 is SQIVND in the germline V gene (reference sequence). The CDR3 covers 17 residues. J was trimmed by 2 bases and V by 0 bases; bases with no gene match: 5. CDR3 nucleotide sequence: TGTGCCAGTAGTATAGATCGGGCGGGAGGGCCCTACAATGAGCAGTTCTTC. As protein: CASSIDRAGGPYNEQFF.

In its sample, this clone was seen a few times. The CDR3 DNA is TGTGCCAGCAAGACTATCACGATTAGCAATCAGCCCCAGCATTTT. This gives the protein CASKTITISNQPQHF. The rearrangement joins TRBV19 to TRBJ1-5, with D uncertain. CDR3 size: 15 residues. V lost 9 bases, J lost 0 bases, and 15 bases lay in between. Germline V gene sequence: CDR1 LNHDA, CDR2 SQIVND (reference sequence).